Listed below are T cell receptor beta chains from one sample, sequenced in a study of tumor-infiltrating lymphocytes in oesophageal squamous cell carcinoma. Each CDR3 protein gets one entry after TCRdb re-called the PCR reads with MiXCR. The sample records 19,000 or so distinct CDR3 sequences, 35% to 40% being singletons. The sequencing sample was made of esophageal tumor tissue. The receptors stem from a male donor with esophageal squamous cell carcinoma. The CDR3 runs from the conserved cysteine through the conserved F or W. Fields, in order: V gene, J gene, D gene, clone size, CDR3 DNA, CDR3 protein. D genes are given only for firm matches. The listing skips clone size in some rows; elsewhere it reads once, few, many or a size class.

TRBV28	TRBJ2-7	TRBD1	few	TGTGCCAGCAGTCCCCTGACAGGGGAAGCCCGCGAGCAGTACTTC	CASSPLTGEAREQYF
TRBV7-3	TRBJ2-7	NA	NA	TGTGCCAGCAGCTTAGAACTTTACGAGCAGTACTTC	CASSLELYEQYF
TRBV4-1	TRBJ1-4	NA	NA	TGCGCCAGCAGCCACCAGGAAAATAATGAAAAACTGTTTTTT	CASSHQENNEKLFF
TRBV5-4	TRBJ1-2	NA	many	TGTGCCAGCAGCTTAGGTCGGATCTATGGCTACACCTTC	CASSLGRIYGYTF
TRBV7-9	TRBJ2-1	TRBD1	few	TGTGCCAGCAGCTTCCGGGACAGGGCCTACAATGAGCAGTTCTTC	CASSFRDRAYNEQFF
TRBV7-2	TRBJ2-5	TRBD2	few	TGTGCCAGCAGCTTATTGCCGGGAGGAACCCAGTACTTC	CASSLLPGGTQYF
TRBV7-8	TRBJ1-5	TRBD1	many	TGTGCCAGCAGCTTAGAGAGGGGGCAAGGGAATCAGCCCCAGCATTTT	CASSLERGQGNQPQHF
TRBV7-6	TRBJ1-5	TRBD1	NA	TGTGCCAGCAGCTCCCAGGGGGTGGGGCCCCAGCATTTT	CASSSQGVGPQHF
TRBV24-1	TRBJ1-2	TRBD1	many	TGTGCCACCAGTGACCTGGACAGGGCGGGAGGCTACACCTTC	CATSDLDRAGGYTF
TRBV6-1	TRBJ2-6	NA	NA	TGTGCCAGCAGTGGAGGAAAGGGGGGTAGCTCTGGGGCCAACGTCCTGACTTTC	CASSGGKGGSSGANVLTF
TRBV7-8	TRBJ2-7	TRBD1	NA	TGTGCCAGCAGCTTAGCACACCCTCGGGACAGGAGAAACAATGAGCAGTACTTC	CASSLAHPRDRRNNEQYF
TRBV25-1	TRBJ2-2	NA	NA	TGTGCCAGCGAACGACCGAACACCGGGGAGCTGTTTTTT	CASERPNTGELFF
TRBV7-9	TRBJ2-1	TRBD1	many	TGTGCCAGCAGCTTGGGGACAGGGATCCATGAGCAGTTCTTC	CASSLGTGIHEQFF
TRBV6-1	TRBJ2-3	NA	NA	TGTGCCAGCACGGCCAAAGGGAGGTATACGCAGTATTTT	CASTAKGRYTQYF
TRBV7-2	TRBJ2-7	TRBD2	few	TGTGCCAGCAGCTTACAAGCGGGAGGGGGAACCTACGAGCAGTACTTC	CASSLQAGGGTYEQYF
TRBV27	TRBJ2-1	TRBD2	many	TGTGCCAGCAGTCCGATGGGACTAGCGGGATCTAATGAGCAGTTCTTC	CASSPMGLAGSNEQFF
TRBV6-1	TRBJ2-7	NA	many	TGTGCCAGCAATTCGGGCTACGAGCAGTACTTC	CASNSGYEQYF
TRBV19	TRBJ2-7	NA	few	TGTGCCAGTAGTAGGGGGAGCTACGAGCAGTACTTC	CASSRGSYEQYF
TRBV6-1	TRBJ1-5	NA	many	TGTGCCAGCAGAATACAGGGTACGGGTGGCAATCAGCCCCAGCATTTT	CASRIQGTGGNQPQHF
TRBV27	TRBJ2-1	TRBD1	many	TGTGCCAGCAGAAGTGGGACAGGGGTGAATGAGCAGTTCTTC	CASRSGTGVNEQFF
TRBV4-2	TRBJ2-5	TRBD2	NA	TGTGCCAGCAGCCAAGCGGGGGGGTCTCAAGAGACCCAGTACTTC	CASSQAGGSQETQYF
TRBV24-1	TRBJ2-3	TRBD2	many	TGTGCCACCAGTGAGTTGACCCCCCCTAGCGGCCCTAACACCGGGGAGCTGTATTTT	CATSELTPPSGPNTGELYF
TRBV6-1	TRBJ2-7	NA	NA	TGTGCCAGCAAGGCAGGGTTCCACGGAGCGGCCTCCTACGAGCAGTACTTC	CASKAGFHGAASYEQYF
TRBV2	TRBJ2-3	NA	NA	TGTGCCAGCAGTGAAACGGGTTCGACCGGGGAGCTGTATTTT	CASSETGSTGELYF
TRBV7-9	TRBJ1-1	NA	many	TGTGCCCGATACCTGACAGGACCGAACACTGAAGCTTTCTTT	CARYLTGPNTEAFF
TRBV11-3	TRBJ2-7	NA	many	TGTGCCAGCAGCTTAGCTCTTCCTGGCAGGCCCTACGAGCAGTACTTC	CASSLALPGRPYEQYF
TRBV7-6	TRBJ2-3	TRBD2	NA	TGTGCCAGCACCTTCCATTTAGCGGGACGCACAGATACGCAGTATTTT	CASTFHLAGRTDTQYF
TRBV18	TRBJ1-1	NA	few	TGTGCCAGCTCACTAACAGGTCTGAACACTGAAGCTTTCTTT	CASSLTGLNTEAFF
TRBV27	TRBJ2-3	TRBD1	NA	TGTGCCAGCGGACAGGGGGCGTGCACAGATATGCAGTATTTT	CASGQGACTDMQYF
TRBV6-8	TRBJ2-7	NA	NA	TGTGCCAGCCGACCTGGGGCCTCCTACGAGCAGTACTTC	CASRPGASYEQYF
TRBV7-8	TRBJ2-3	NA	NA	TGTGCCAGCAGCTTATGGGACTTTACAGATACGCAGTATTTT	CASSLWDFTDTQYF
TRBV10-3	TRBJ2-2	TRBD2	many	TGTGCCACGGGCCGGGGGGACACCGGGGAGCTGTTTTTT	CATGRGDTGELFF
TRBV3-1	TRBJ2-1	NA	few	TGTGCCAGCAGCCCGTCCGGACGGAGGATGTACTTC	CASSPSGRRMYF
TRBV28	TRBJ1-2	NA	many	TGTGCCAGCATCGCAGCTAACTATGGCTACACCTTC	CASIAANYGYTF
TRBV28	TRBJ2-3	NA	NA	TGTGCCAGCAGTTTTCTACAGGTCACAGATACGCATTATTTT	CASSFLQVTDTHYF
TRBV7-8	TRBJ2-1	TRBD2	NA	TGTGCCAGCAGCTTAGGCCGGGCGGGACTAGCGGGATCCAATGAGCAGTTCTTC	CASSLGRAGLAGSNEQFF
TRBV7-8	TRBJ2-7	TRBD2	many	TGTGCCAGCAGCTCAGGACTAGCGAACGAGCAGTACTTC	CASSSGLANEQYF
TRBV6-6	TRBJ2-1	TRBD1	NA	TGTGCCAGCAGTCCCGGGACAGGGGGCACGAATGAGCAGTTCTTC	CASSPGTGGTNEQFF
TRBV7-2	TRBJ2-1	TRBD2	medium-sized	TGTGCCAGCAGCCCCCGGACTAGCGGGGGGGCAAGAGGCAATGAGCAGTTCTTC	CASSPRTSGGARGNEQFF
TRBV6-8	TRBJ2-1	TRBD2	NA	TGTGCCAGCAGTTACTCCGGGACTAGCGGCTCCTACAATGAGCAGTTCTTC	CASSYSGTSGSYNEQFF
TRBV6-6	TRBJ1-6	NA	many	TGTGCCAGCAGTTACAGGGGGACAACTAATTCACCCCTCCACTTT	CASSYRGTTNSPLHF